The clone carrying this TCR beta chain has a count of ten or more. Antigen: not known. This sample stems from a study of Graves' ophthalmopathy and Graves' hyperthyroidism. Notes on the study in general: Blood also harbored most expanded thyroid clonotypes above 0.001 frequency.

Ophthalmopathy donors showed moderate-to-severe activity, CAS ≥3, NOSPECS ≥4 and a duration under 3 months. PBMCs stemmed from around 9 ml of fresh peripheral blood. Per germline, CDR1 MDHEN and CDR2 SYDVKM. CDR3 length: 13 amino acids. Trimming took off 8 bases at V and 4 bases at J, with 14 bases between the two ends. RNA transcripts served as template for amplifying TCR beta CDR3 sequences. The library came from an HTBI-primed first-round RT-PCR and a second-round multiplex PCR. One entry per CDR3 protein, called by TCRdb with MiXCR from the multiplex PCR reads. Here the sample spans 340,000 or so distinct CDR3 sequences, about a sixth being singletons.

This sequence joins TRBV28 and TRBJ1-1, with a possible D match to TRBD1 (5 bases). The TCR comes from an adult man with Graves' ophthalmopathy. Material for sequencing was peripheral blood. In DNA, the CDR3 is TGTGCCAGCGCGGGGGAGGTTAGCACTGAAGCTTTCTTT. Translation: CASAGEVSTEAFF.